This T cell receptor (beta chain) originates from a study of PD-1 blockade in classical Hodgkin lymphoma. On this clone itself: Its specificity is unknown.

Specified time point: cycle 4 day 1 (C4D1), after more than five weeks of nivolumab. Each patient's relapse followed autologous stem cell transplantation, and brentuximab vedotin exposure varied. From thawed PBMCs, CD4+ T cells were purified using magnetic negative selection. The data were produced by immunoSEQ multiplex PCR, yet TCRdb's version contains in-frame clones alone and is incomplete. Here the sample spans roughly 32,000 clones, roughly 90% being singletons. Points from the study as a whole: The causes of the repertoire differences, possibly disease activity or prior therapy, remain undefined. The study reported lower baseline TCR diversity in newly diagnosed patients than in healthy donors.

The clonotype originates from a human donor with classical Hodgkin lymphoma. Material: CD4+ T cells from blood, obtained before the fourth cycle of nivolumab.

CDR3 protein: CASSLEGQGAANEKLFF. CDR3 sequence (DNA): TGCGCCAGCAGCTTGGAGGGACAGGGGGCCGCTAATGAAAAACTGTTTTTT. The rearrangement links TRBV5-1 to TRBJ1-4, with 12 positions matching TRBD1. The CDR3 consists of 17 residues. V was pared by 0 bases and J by 3 bases, with 3 bases of the junction left unmatched. CDR1 and CDR2 from the germline V gene are SGHRS and YFSETQ. The whole variable domain, remainder taken from reference TRBV5-1 and TRBJ1-4, is KAGVTQTPRYLIKTRGQQVTLSCSPISGHRSVSWYQQTPGQGLQFLFEYFSETQRNKGNFPGRFSGRQFSNSRSEMNVSTLELGDSALYLCASSLEGQGAANEKLFFGSGTQLSVL.